This TCR beta chain was captured in a study of CD8 T cells in ankylosing spondylitis. The germline gives CDR1 ENHRY, CDR2 SYGVKD. V shed 4 bases and J shed 0 bases, with 13 bases lying between them. CDR3 length: 15 residues. TCRdb re-called the 5' RACE reads with MiXCR, one entry per CDR3 protein. The data show 250,000 to 350,000 distinct CDR3 sequences, about 19% seen once. The sample consisted of blood, either unsorted or a sorted T cell fraction (not recorded which). The sequence came from a male donor with ankylosing spondylitis or in good health (not recorded which). The chain combines TRBV10-3 with TRBJ2-7; maybe TRBD2 (7 bases). CDR3 protein: CAISGAGASSYEQYV. The CDR3 DNA follows: TGTGCCATCAGTGGGGCGGGGGCCAGCTCCTACGAGCAGTACGTC.